The 14 T cell receptor beta chains below were found in one sample sequenced in a study of Ad26.COV2.S vaccination and SARS-CoV-2 variants. The protocol was immunoSEQ multiplex PCR, while the TCRdb copy is restricted to in-frame clones and leaves out a portion. This table has 400,000 to 450,000 clones, over 75% appearing once. Treatment described: around 19 received Ad26.COV2.S at low or high dose, single or two shots; roughly 5 received placebo; per-sample allocation not given. Samples were taken on day 63 after the first vaccine or placebo injection. The material was peripheral blood, obtained in a trial of Ad26.COV2.S vaccine versus placebo. The receptors were gathered from a person between 18 and 65 years old who received the Ad26.COV2.S COVID-19 vaccine or a placebo.

Only one count was recorded for this clone. The gene calls are TRBV14 and TRBJ2-7; D call uncertain. Per the germline V gene, CDR1 is SGHDN and CDR2 is FVKESK. This CDR3 has 14 amino acids. V gave up 0 bases and J gave up 2 bases, with 8 bases separating them. The CDR3 DNA is TGTGCCAGCAGCCAAGAGGGCAGGCCCTACGAGCAGTACTTC. Its translation: CASSQEGRPYEQYF.

The DNA for the CDR3 is TGTGCCAGCAGCTTAGGGACGGCGGACACCGGGGAGCTGTTTTTT. The encoded protein is CASSLGTADTGELFF. This chain joins TRBV11-1 and TRBJ2-2, with no clear D. CDR1 and CDR2 from the germline V gene are SGHAT and FQDESV (reference sequence). The CDR3 is made up of 15 amino acids. Trimming removed 1 base at V and 3 bases at J, with 9 bases between.

The chain uses TRBV6-2 or TRBV6-3 and TRBJ2-7; TRBD1 agrees at 8 bases. Germline V gives CDR1 MNHEY, CDR2 SVGEGT. This CDR3 spans 17 amino acids. V trimming: 1 base; J trimming: 2 bases; junction bases outside the gene matches: 10. In DNA, the CDR3 is TGTGCCAGCAGTTACTACCTGGGACAGGCGATAGCCTACGAGCAGTACTTC. Encoded protein: CASSYYLGQAIAYEQYF.

The CDR3 protein is CASSRGPAGLMNTEAFF. CDR3 sequence (DNA): TGTGCCAGCAGTCGGGGACCGGCGGGGCTAATGAACACTGAAGCTTTCTTT. The genes are TRBV7-8 and TRBJ1-1, with D possibly TRBD1 on 5 matching bases. Germline CDR1 SGHVS, CDR2 FQNEAQ. This CDR3 has 17 amino acids. The V and J ends lost 6 bases and 0 bases respectively, with 20 bases between them.

The rearrangement links TRBV5-4 to TRBJ1-1, with 8 bases fitting TRBD1. The V gene's germline CDR1 is SGHNT and CDR2 YYREEE (reference sequence). The CDR3 spans 14 residues. J lost 1 base, V lost 3 bases, and 2 bases had no gene match. The CDR3 here is CASSYGQGNTEAFF. CDR3 DNA sequence: TGTGCCAGCAGCTACGGACAGGGGAACACTGAAGCTTTCTTT.

This sequence joins TRBV18 and TRBJ2-1, with TRBD1 as a possible D gene (6 bases). Germline V lookup: CDR1 KGHSH, CDR2 LQKENI. Trimming took 4 bases from V and 7 from J, leaving 11 bases between them. The CDR3 runs 13 residues. The CDR3 loop reads CASSLQGRNEQFF. DNA for the CDR3: TGTGCCAGCTCACTACAGGGTCGGAATGAGCAGTTCTTC.

This clone was found a few times. The chain uses TRBV6-5 and TRBJ2-1; 7 bases are a match to TRBD1. Germline V gene data show CDR1 as MNHEY and CDR2 as SVGAGI. This CDR3 has 15 amino acids. The junction had 11 bases not matched to a gene; V was cut back by 6 bases and J by 6 bases. CDR3 sequence: CASSLRTGGFNEQFF. The CDR3, as DNA: TGTGCCAGCAGCCTCAGGACAGGAGGTTTCAATGAGCAGTTCTTC.

Only one count was recorded for this clone. This chain links TRBV29-1 with TRBJ1-1; D is unresolved. Germline CDR1 is SQVTM and CDR2 is ANQGSEA. This CDR3 contains 13 residues. Trimming removed 2 bases at V and 0 bases at J, with 7 bases between. This CDR3 is CSVERKMNTEAFF. The CDR3, as DNA: TGCAGCGTTGAACGCAAGATGAACACTGAAGCTTTCTTT.

The chain has TRBV28 and TRBJ2-1; 9 bases are a match to TRBD1. The CDR3 consists of 15 residues. V trimming: 4 bases; J trimming: 6 bases; junction bases outside the gene matches: 7. The germline V gene encodes CDR1 MDHEN and CDR2 SYDVKM. CDR3 nucleotide sequence: TGTGCCAGCAGTTCGTCCGGGACAGGGATCAATGAGCAGTTCTTC. Translation gives CASSSSGTGINEQFF.

This chain links TRBV3-1 (or the pseudogene TRBV3-2) with TRBJ2-7; 8 bases agree with TRBD2. With 4 bases clipped from V and 4 bases from J, the junction kept 6 bases outside the gene matches. Germline loops: CDR1 LGHDT, CDR2 YNNKEL (reference sequence). This CDR3 spans 14 amino acids. CDR3 nucleotide sequence: TGTGCCAGCAGCCTCCAGCGGGAGAGTTACGAGCAGTACTTC. Translated, it gives CASSLQRESYEQYF.

The rearrangement joins TRBV28 to TRBJ1-6; D might be TRBD1 (5 bases). V was cut by 8 bases and J by 10 bases, with 15 bases left in between. This CDR3 region has 13 residues. Germline V lookup: CDR1 MDHEN, CDR2 SYDVKM. This chain's CDR3 is CASHGASSSPLHF. In nucleotides, the CDR3 is TGTGCCAGCCATGGGGCGTCCTCGTCACCCCTCCACTTT.

The count of this clone is one. The chain joins TRBV2 to TRBJ1-1, with D uncertain. CDR1 is SNHLY and CDR2 is FYNNEI in the germline V gene. This CDR3 spans 13 amino acids. Trimming cost V 6 bases and J 2 bases, with 10 bases left between them. CDR3 in amino acids: CASRKRVNTEAFF. In DNA form, the CDR3 reads TGTGCCAGCAGGAAGCGGGTAAACACTGAAGCTTTCTTT.

V gene TRBV5-4 combines with J gene TRBJ2-3, with D unclear. Germline CDR1 SGHNT, CDR2 YYREEE (reference sequence). CDR3 length: 15 amino acids. V was cut by 0 bases and J by 1 base, with 9 bases left in between. CDR3 sequence reads: CASSLGRAGTDTQYF. CDR3 coding DNA: TGTGCCAGCAGCTTGGGAAGGGCTGGCACAGATACGCAGTATTTT.

This rearrangement joins TRBV10-2 to TRBJ2-7; tentatively, D is TRBD1 (6 bases). This CDR3 comprises 15 residues. Germline lookup yields CDR1 WSHSY and CDR2 SAAADI. V lost 10 bases, J lost 4 bases, and 23 bases lay in between. The CDR3 DNA sequence: TGCGCCACTCAACAAATACAGGGCCGAGCTTACGAGCAGTACTTC. It encodes CATQQIQGRAYEQYF.